These 30 T cell receptor beta chains were all obtained from the same sample, sequenced in a study of T cell changes during pregnancy in multiple sclerosis. Sequencing used immunoSEQ multiplex PCR; TCRdb keeps in-frame clones, though not all of them. This sample carries about 44,000 clones, 89% of them seen once, and the ten largest clones take over 1%. Material: CD4+ T cells from peripheral blood mononuclear cells, obtained after pregnancy. These receptors originate from a female donor with multiple sclerosis, enrolled in a pregnancy study.

CDR3 in amino acids: CASSPDRYNEQFF. The CDR3, as DNA: TGTGCCAGCTCACCTGACAGGTACAATGAGCAGTTCTTC. This chain uses TRBV18 with TRBJ2-1, with a possible D match to TRBD1 (6 bases). CDR3 size: 13 residues. CDR1 and CDR2 from the germline V gene are KGHSH and LQKENI. Trimming removed 3 bases at V and 4 bases at J, with 7 bases between.

This clone was recorded once. The rearrangement links TRBV10-3 to TRBJ2-7, with 12 bases matching TRBD1. With V trimmed by 6 bases and J by 3 bases, 12 bases remained unmatched. CDR3 size: 17 residues. Germline V gives CDR1 ENHRY, CDR2 SYGVKD. CDR3 in amino acids: CAIRAGTGGARGYEQYF. For the CDR3, the DNA is TGTGCCATCAGGGCCGGGACAGGGGGCGCAAGAGGCTACGAGCAGTACTTC.

The rearrangement joins TRBV2 to TRBJ1-3; the match to TRBD1 covers 7 bases. Germline lookup yields CDR1 SNHLY and CDR2 FYNNEI. CDR3 length: 15 amino acids. With 7 bases clipped from V and 2 bases from J, the junction kept 8 bases outside the gene matches. The CDR3 DNA reads TGTGCCAGCATGAAGGGGGCCATGACTGGAAACACCATATATTTT. This codes for CASMKGAMTGNTIYF.

The V and J genes are TRBV5-8 and TRBJ2-3, with D perhaps matching TRBD1 (6 bases). The CDR3 totals 16 residues. The V gene's germline CDR1 is SGHTS and CDR2 YDEGEE. The germline V and J ends were trimmed by 3 bases and 6 bases, with 20 bases remaining between them. This chain's CDR3 is CASSWNRDTHGDTQYF. The CDR3 nucleotides are TGTGCCAGCAGCTGGAACCGGGACACACACGGCGATACGCAGTATTTT.

CDR3 bases: TGTGCCAGCAGCCAGCGGAGGGAAGAGACCCAGTACTTC. Amino acid sequence: CASSQRREETQYF. The chain links TRBV4-2 to TRBJ2-5; D perhaps matches TRBD2 (6 bases). CDR1 is LGHNA and CDR2 is YNFKEQ in the germline V gene. The V end was cut by 3 bases, the J end by 3 bases, with 8 bases between. The CDR3 contains 13 residues.

This clone has only one observation. The chain joins TRBV6-4 to TRBJ2-1; TRBD2 agrees at 12 bases. The germline V gene has CDR1 MRHNA and CDR2 SNTAGT. V gave up 5 bases and J gave up 9 bases; unmatched junction bases: 5. The CDR3 contains 14 residues. CDR3 bases: TGTGCCAGCAGTCCTAGCGGGAGGGCCGTTGAGCAGTTCTTC. This encodes CASSPSGRAVEQFF.

The V gene is TRBV10-1, the J gene TRBJ2-7; TRBD1 matches at 11 bases. The V segment lost 4 bases and the J segment 5 bases; nucleotides outside the gene matches: 7. The CDR3 sequence is 15 residues long. The germline V gene encodes CDR1 WNHNN and CDR2 SYGVQD (reference sequence). CDR3 residues: CASSAGTGGIDEQYF. CDR3 nucleotide sequence: TGCGCCAGCAGTGCCGGGACAGGGGGTATCGACGAGCAGTACTTC.

This chain connects TRBV2 to TRBJ2-1, with D tentatively TRBD2 (6 bases). Germline V gene sequence: CDR1 SNHLY, CDR2 FYNNEI. V was cut by 6 bases and J by 7 bases, with 16 bases left in between. This CDR3 is built from 14 residues. The CDR3 sequence is CASRAQQEGNEQFF. In DNA, the CDR3 is TGTGCCAGCAGAGCCCAGCAGGAGGGGAATGAGCAGTTCTTC.

This clone appeared a few times. J is TRBJ2-7 and V is TRBV5-1; TRBD2 agrees at 9 bases. After removal of 0 bases from V and 2 bases from J, the junction contained 3 bases not matched to a gene. Germline V gene data show CDR1 as SGHRS and CDR2 as YFSETQ. The length of the CDR3 is 15 residues. Written as DNA, the CDR3 is TGCGCCAGCAGCTTGGGGGCTAGCGGGGCCTACGAGCAGTACTTC. Translation: CASSLGASGAYEQYF.

The V call is TRBV7-2, the J call TRBJ2-2, with a possible D match to TRBD1 (6 bases). V was trimmed by 5 bases and J by 2 bases, leaving 9 bases between them. The CDR3 sequence is 14 residues long. The germline V gene encodes CDR1 SGHTA and CDR2 FQGNSA. The CDR3 coding sequence is TGTGCCAGCAGCGGGGACACTAACACCGGGGAGCTGTTTTTT. Translating gives CASSGDTNTGELFF.

This clone has only a few counts. The chain carries TRBV7-9 and TRBJ1-1, with TRBD1 matching 11 bases. Trimming cost V 6 bases and J 6 bases; bases outside gene matches: 6. The germline CDR1 and CDR2 sequences are SEHNR and FQNEAQ (reference sequence). This CDR3 has 14 residues. The CDR3 is CASSWDRGTAEAFF. CDR3 sequence (DNA): TGTGCCAGCAGTTGGGACAGGGGGACTGCTGAAGCTTTCTTT.

This clone was recorded only once. This chain connects TRBV11-3 to TRBJ2-7; 7 nucleotides agree with TRBD1. The CDR3 consists of 14 residues. V shed 5 bases and J 2 bases; nucleotides not matched to a gene: 6. The germline CDR1 and CDR2 sequences are SGHNT and YENEEA. The CDR3 DNA sequence: TGTGCCAGCAGCCCCGGGACAGTTCCCTACGAGCAGTACTTC. Encoded protein: CASSPGTVPYEQYF.

The chain links TRBV6-1 to TRBJ1-2; weak D call: TRBD1 (5 bases). CDR3 length: 15 residues. Between the trimmed V and J ends, which lost 2 bases and 4 bases, there was a span of 14 bases. The germline V gene has CDR1 MNHNS and CDR2 SASEGT. CDR3 sequence (DNA): TGTGCCAGCAGTGAACGGGGGGAGTGGATCTATGGCTACACCTTC. Translating it yields CASSERGEWIYGYTF.

V is TRBV7-8 and J is TRBJ2-5; TRBD2 is a possible D gene (7 bases). CDR3 length: 18 residues. Between the trimmed V and J ends, which lost 5 bases and 0 bases, there was a span of 22 bases. Germline V gives CDR1 SGHVS, CDR2 FQNEAQ. The CDR3 protein is CASSEWGPTGGNQETQYF. The DNA of the CDR3 is TGTGCCAGCAGCGAATGGGGGCCGACGGGGGGCAACCAAGAGACCCAGTACTTC.

The chain links TRBV7-2 to TRBJ2-3; 9 bases agree with TRBD2. CDR3 length: 14 amino acids. V trimming: 6 bases; J trimming: 5 bases; junction bases outside the gene matches: 6. Germline V gene sequence: CDR1 SGHTA, CDR2 FQGNSA. This chain's CDR3 is CASSVELAGDTQYF. The CDR3 bases are TGTGCCAGCAGTGTTGAACTAGCGGGAGATACGCAGTATTTT.

The rearrangement links TRBV6-4 to TRBJ2-2; TRBD2 matches 7 bases. The CDR3 consists of 15 residues. V was clipped by 5 bases and J by 3 bases; unmatched bases: 6. Germline CDR1 reads MRHNA; CDR2 reads SNTAGT. The CDR3 protein is CASSPQGGDTGELFF. In DNA, the CDR3 is TGTGCCAGCAGTCCCCAGGGAGGGGACACCGGGGAGCTGTTTTTT.

This clone has only one observation. The chain couples TRBV10-3 to TRBJ2-5, with 7 bases fitting TRBD2. Germline V CDR1 and CDR2: ENHRY, SYGVKD. V lost 0 bases, J lost 2 bases, and 9 bases stayed unmatched. The CDR3 length is 17 residues. The CDR3 DNA follows: TGTGCCATCAGTGAGTCGAGAGCGGGACGGTCGCAAGAGACCCAGTACTTC. Amino acid sequence: CAISESRAGRSQETQYF.

The chain carries TRBV6-1 and TRBJ2-5, with D unresolved. Between the trimmed V and J ends, which lost 5 bases and 0 bases, there was a span of 7 bases. The CDR3 is made up of 13 amino acids. Germline lookup yields CDR1 MNHNS and CDR2 SASEGT. The chain's CDR3 is CASSIADQETQYF. Here the CDR3 DNA reads TGTGCCAGCAGTATCGCGGACCAAGAGACCCAGTACTTC.

The rearrangement uses TRBV2 and TRBJ2-7, with D maybe TRBD1 (5 bases). The CDR3 extends over 13 amino acids. Germline V gene data show CDR1 as SNHLY and CDR2 as FYNNEI. The V end was cut by 6 bases, the J end by 1 base, with 10 bases between. The CDR3 region has the DNA TGTGCCAGCAGGGAGACAGCTTCCTACGAGCAGTACTTC. This translates into CASRETASYEQYF.

The chain combines TRBV6-1 with TRBJ2-7; perhaps TRBD1 as D (5 bases). The V gene's germline CDR1 is MNHNS and CDR2 SASEGT. V lost 6 bases and J lost 3, with 18 bases in between. CDR3 size: 15 residues. CDR3 amino acids: CASRRTNSERYEQYF. CDR3 DNA sequence: TGTGCCAGCAGGCGGACAAACAGTGAACGCTACGAGCAGTACTTC.

The chain joins TRBV10-3 to TRBJ2-2; D unresolved. Between the trimmed V and J ends, which lost 8 bases and 1 base, there was a span of 8 bases. The CDR3 has 13 amino acids. Looked up from germline, CDR1 is ENHRY and CDR2 is SYGVKD. The CDR3 DNA reads as TGTGCCATCGCAACAGAGAACACCGGGGAGCTGTTTTTT. Encoded protein: CAIATENTGELFF.

The chain combines TRBV5-1 with TRBJ2-7; possibly TRBD1 for D (7 bases). CDR1 is SGHRS and CDR2 is YFSETQ in the germline V gene. V gave up 4 bases and J gave up 2 bases, with 16 bases separating them. This CDR3 spans 15 amino acids. The CDR3 nucleotides read TGCGCCAGCAGCCCCAGGGGGGTCGTCGCCTACGAGCAGTACTTC. This sequence encodes CASSPRGVVAYEQYF.

The chain carries TRBV5-1 and TRBJ2-5; 7 bases match TRBD2. This CDR3 spans 15 amino acids. Germline V gives CDR1 SGHRS, CDR2 YFSETQ. With 4 bases clipped from V and 5 bases from J, the junction kept 11 bases outside the gene matches. The CDR3 DNA is TGCGCCAGCAGCGTTGGCCGGACTAGTCGGGAGACCCAGTACTTC. This sequence encodes CASSVGRTSRETQYF.

The chain couples TRBV28 to TRBJ2-6; TRBD1 agrees at 7 bases. The CDR3 has 17 residues. J gave up 1 base and V 4 bases, and 7 bases lay outside the gene matches. In germline, CDR1 is MDHEN, CDR2 SYDVKM. This chain's CDR3 is CASSSQRQGSGANVLTF. The CDR3 DNA reads as TGTGCCAGCAGTTCCCAAAGACAGGGTTCTGGGGCCAACGTCCTGACTTTC. Drawing the rest from reference TRBV28 and TRBJ2-6, the complete variable domain is DVKVTQSSRYLVKRTGEKVFLECVQDMDHENMFWYRQDPGLGLRLIYFSYDVKMKEKGDIPEGYSVSREKKERFSLILESASTNQTSMYLCASSSQRQGSGANVLTFGAGSRLTVL.

V gene TRBV5-1 combines with J gene TRBJ2-1, with D possibly TRBD2 on 7 matching bases. Germline V gene sequence: CDR1 SGHRS, CDR2 YFSETQ. The CDR3 runs 19 residues. V was clipped by 0 bases and J by 0 bases, with 19 bases between them. The CDR3 DNA follows: TGCGCCAGCAGCTTGGCCGATCGGGGGGCAAGGAGCTCCTACAATGAGCAGTTCTTC. Protein product: CASSLADRGARSSYNEQFF.

V gene TRBV30 combines with J gene TRBJ1-2; D not resolved. Germline values: CDR1 GTSNPN, CDR2 SVGIG (reference sequence). Trimming stripped 4 bases from V and 0 bases from J, with 9 bases between. CDR3 length equals 13 residues. The CDR3 reads CAWNVGSNYGYTF. The CDR3 DNA reads TGTGCCTGGAATGTGGGCTCTAACTATGGCTACACCTTC.

This chain links TRBV28 with TRBJ1-1; 7 bases match TRBD1. Germline V lookup: CDR1 MDHEN, CDR2 SYDVKM. The CDR3 extends over 15 amino acids. V trimming: 8 bases; J trimming: 5 bases; junction bases outside the gene matches: 14. The CDR3 region is CASGTTGVDRTEAFF. CDR3 nucleotides: TGTGCCAGCGGAACTACAGGGGTAGATCGGACTGAAGCTTTCTTT.

The chain links TRBV5-4 to TRBJ1-2; D is undetermined. V lost 0 bases and J lost 6, with 24 bases in between. The CDR3 runs to 18 residues. The germline CDR1 and CDR2 sequences are SGHNT and YYREEE (reference sequence). CDR3 in DNA: TGTGCCAGCAGCTTGGCCGAAGCAATTGACCCGCGGCAACATGGCTACACCTTC. Its protein product is CASSLAEAIDPRQHGYTF.

The CDR3 here is CASSLYGAGELFF. CDR3 DNA: TGTGCCAGCAGCTTATACGGGGCCGGGGAGCTGTTTTTT. The chain links TRBV5-5 to TRBJ2-2; TRBD2 is a possible D gene (5 bases). The germline V gene has CDR1 SGHKS and CDR2 YYEKEE (reference sequence). V gave up 2 bases and J gave up 6 bases, with 8 bases separating them. The CDR3 spans 13 residues.

In its sample, this clone was seen once. The chain employs TRBV5-5 and TRBJ2-3; 12 positions agree with TRBD2. CDR1 is SGHKS, CDR2 YYEKEE, per germline (reference sequence). V dropped 4 bases and J dropped 3; count of bases not matched to a gene: 6. The CDR3 is made up of 16 amino acids. The CDR3 reads CASSDMTSGSTDTQYF. The DNA of the CDR3 is TGTGCCAGCAGCGATATGACTAGCGGGAGTACAGATACGCAGTATTTT.